The 12 T cell receptor beta chains in this list originate from one sample, sequenced in a study of CD8 T cells in Susac syndrome. Random hexamers were used to reverse transcribe the RNA input (about 0.5 to 1 ug). MiXCR, applied by TCRdb to the immunoSEQ multiplex PCR reads, yields one record per CDR3 protein. The sample has some 1,300 distinct CDR3 sequences, around 64% seen once. Staining with CD27 and CD45RA was used to define memory subsets for TEMRA sorting. The sample comprised CD8+ TEMRA cells from PBMCs. Subset denoted: FACS-sorted terminally differentiated effector memory CD8+ T cells re-expressing CD45RA (CD8+ TEMRA). The receptors come from a human donor with Susac syndrome.

The chain employs TRBV6-5 and TRBJ1-3; the D is unclear. Germline loops: CDR1 MNHEY, CDR2 SVGAGI. This CDR3 comprises 16 residues. V was trimmed by 2 bases and J by 0 bases, leaving 11 bases between them. CDR3 sequence reads: CASSYPTSGSGNTIYF. The CDR3 coding sequence is TGTGCCAGCAGTTACCCCACCTCAGGCTCTGGAAACACCATATATTTT.

There are a few counts of this clonotype. This chain connects TRBV14 to TRBJ2-1; 8 bases are a match to TRBD2. This CDR3 is 15 amino acids long. After removal of 4 bases from V and 7 bases from J, the junction contained 9 bases not matched to a gene. Germline CDR1 and CDR2: SGHDN and FVKESK. The DNA for the CDR3 is TGTGCCAGCAGCCTAGGCGGGTCGGGGGGGAATGAGCAGTTCTTC. Its translation is CASSLGGSGGNEQFF.

This clonotype has just one count. This chain joins TRBV9 and TRBJ2-2; a weak D match, TRBD2 (6 bases). From germline, CDR1 is SGDLS and CDR2 YYNGEE. V dropped 2 bases and J dropped 1 base, with 15 bases sitting between them. The CDR3 covers 17 residues. In DNA, the CDR3 is TGTGCCAGCAGCGTTTCTCGGGACTGGGGGAACACCGGGGAGCTGTTTTTT. Translation: CASSVSRDWGNTGELFF.

The V gene is TRBV12-3 or TRBV12-4, the J gene TRBJ1-4; D possibly corresponds to TRBD1 (5 bases). There are 14 residues in the CDR3. V was trimmed by 6 bases and J by 7 bases, leaving 15 bases between them. CDR3 region: CASREGFVGEKLFF. CDR3 sequence (DNA): TGTGCCAGCAGAGAGGGGTTTGTTGGTGAAAAACTGTTTTTT.

The genes are TRBV28 and TRBJ1-2, with TRBD1 identical over 8 bases. The germline CDR1 and CDR2 sequences are MDHEN and SYDVKM. The CDR3 consists of 15 residues. Trimming cost V 8 bases and J 7 bases; bases outside gene matches: 15. The CDR3 nucleotides are TGTGCCAGCGGTGGGATTCAGGGGGCGCAAGGTGGCTACACCTTC. Amino acid sequence: CASGGIQGAQGGYTF.

This chain links TRBV15 with TRBJ1-1, with D hard to call. Per germline, CDR1 LNHNV and CDR2 YYDKDF (reference sequence). CDR3 length: 17 amino acids. The V end lost 0 bases, the J end lost 0 bases, and 14 bases lay between the germline ends. The CDR3 region is CATSRDTEGNLNTEAFF. DNA of the CDR3: TGTGCCACCAGCAGAGATACGGAAGGGAACTTGAACACTGAAGCTTTCTTT.

The chain is built from TRBV27 and TRBJ2-7, with 7 positions matching TRBD2. The germline V gene has CDR1 MNHEY and CDR2 SMNVEV (reference sequence). The CDR3 totals 16 residues. V lost 3 bases, J lost 7 bases, and 15 bases stayed unmatched. The CDR3 here is CASSLGSGATYNEQYF. In DNA form, the CDR3 reads TGTGCCAGCAGTTTGGGGAGCGGGGCCACCTACAATGAGCAGTACTTC.

The DNA of the CDR3 is TGTGCCAGCAGTTACCGGGACTCCTACGAGCAGTACTTC. Protein product: CASSYRDSYEQYF. V usage is TRBV27 and J usage is TRBJ2-7; maybe TRBD2 (5 bases). The V gene lost 4 bases and the J gene lost 0 bases, with 7 bases spanning the gap. This CDR3 has 13 residues. The V gene's germline CDR1 is MNHEY and CDR2 SMNVEV (reference sequence).

This chain links TRBV6-5 with TRBJ2-3, with 7 positions matching TRBD1. CDR3 size: 14 residues. Germline assignment: CDR1 MNHEY and CDR2 SVGAGI. Losses at the gene ends were 5 bases for V and 4 bases for J; bases not matched to a gene: 6. The DNA of the CDR3 is TGTGCCAGCAGTCTCGGACAGGTTTCAGATACGCAGTATTTT. This translates into CASSLGQVSDTQYF.

This chain uses TRBV7-8 with TRBJ1-2; 8 bases are shared with TRBD1. CDR1 and CDR2 from the germline V gene are SGHVS and FQNEAQ. This CDR3 is 14 amino acids long. Unmatched junction bases numbered 4, after V lost 1 base and J lost 6 bases. DNA of the CDR3: TGTGCCAGCAGCTTAGGGACAGGGATTCATGGCTACACCTTC. Its protein is CASSLGTGIHGYTF.

V gene TRBV3-1 combines with J gene TRBJ1-2; D might be TRBD1 (6 bases). Trimming left V 1 base short and J 8 bases short, with 20 bases between. The CDR3 loop spans 16 amino acids. Germline V CDR1 and CDR2: LGHDT, YNNKEL (reference sequence). The CDR3 loop is CASSQGLDPGAGGYTF. Here the CDR3 DNA reads TGTGCCAGCAGCCAAGGATTGGACCCGGGGGCAGGGGGCTACACCTTC.

This clonotype was detected only once. This may arise from a read error, as a much more abundant clone is one base away. This sequence joins TRBV29-1 and TRBJ2-7, with D tentatively TRBD1 or TRBD2 (6 bases each). Germline-derived CDR1 and CDR2 are SQVTM and ANQGSEA. The CDR3 sequence is 14 residues long. Trimming left V 4 bases short and J 0 bases short, with 13 bases between. This CDR3 reads CSVGGTWFSYEQYF. The CDR3 nucleotides are TGCAGCGTTGGCGGGACATGGTTCTCCTACGAGCAGTACTTC.